Detailed here is one T cell receptor beta chain. The authors' processing: Reference gene primer amplification gave nucleated cell count estimates. Generated by immunoSEQ multiplex PCR, the TCRdb table keeps only in-frame clones and is missing some. That table supplies the V and J calls and clone size; D and trimming were determined from the DNA. The sample contains approximately 110,000 clones, around 81% of which appear only once. This sample is drawn from a study of blood T cell repertoires in COVID-19. Study background: The samples span acute and convalescent COVID-19 from the United States, Italy and Spain. From T cells, B-cell-depleted T cells, or PBMCs came the material, which was cDNA or gDNA.

Sample: peripheral blood. The source is a man at least 80 years old with acute or convalescent COVID-19.

CDR3 nucleotides: TGTGCCAGCAGCCTCGAAGCCATGAACACTGAAGCTTTCTTT. Residues: CASSLEAMNTEAFF. This chain uses TRBV6-1 with TRBJ1-1; no definite D call. The CDR3 is made up of 14 amino acids. Germline V gives CDR1 MNHNS, CDR2 SASEGT. V lost 6 bases, J lost 0 bases, and 11 bases lay in between.